This entry describes one T cell receptor (beta chain). This sample was included in a study of resident and recirculating memory T cells in vitiligo. About the study: Shave-biopsy epidermis from lesional and nonlesional skin was sequenced alongside PBMCs.

The data were produced by immunoSEQ multiplex PCR, yet TCRdb's version contains in-frame clones alone and is incomplete. The top ten clones hold around 4.9% of a sample with 70,000 to 75,000 clones, approximately 90% of them seen once. This CDR3 has 13 residues. V lost 3 bases to trimming and J lost 3 bases, with 9 bases between them. Germline V gene sequence: CDR1 MDHEN, CDR2 SYDVKM. The chain carries TRBV28 and TRBJ2-7; D is ambiguous. Sequencing was done on a sample of blood. This receptor was identified in a male donor with vitiligo. CDR3 DNA sequence: TGTGCCAGCAGTTTCGATAGTCTCTACGAGCAGTACTTC. Encoded protein: CASSFDSLYEQYF.